The rows below give T cell receptor beta chains drawn from one sample of a study of patients and donors after allogeneic stem cell transplantation. TCRdb recomputed calls from the RT-PCR reads with MiXCR, one row per CDR3 protein. Among approximately 250,000 distinct CDR3 sequences, 13% to 15% were seen once, and the ten largest hold roughly 11%. Sequencing was done on a sample of blood, either unsorted or a sorted T cell fraction (not recorded which). Receptors originate from a human donor who was either an allogeneic HSCT recipient or a stem cell or donor lymphocyte infusion donor (not recorded which). It is not recorded whose cells these are; they may come from a transplant donor. The CDR3 runs from the conserved cysteine through the conserved F or W. The D gene is left open where the match is weak. Some rows have no size entry. The others give once, few or many, or a class for an expanded clone.

D | length | size | J | V | DNA | CDR3
NA | 16 | NA | TRBJ1-5 | TRBV19 | TGTGCCAGTAGTCCAAAAACTGGGTATAGCAATCAGCCCCAGCATTTT | CASSPKTGYSNQPQHF
TRBD1 | 15 | many | TRBJ1-2 | TRBV5-1 | TGCGCCAGCAGCTTTGGGCTGACAGGGGACTATGGCTACACCTTC | CASSFGLTGDYGYTF
NA | 13 | few | TRBJ1-2 | TRBV27 | TGTGCCAGCAGTCCCGGACGTGACTATGGCTACACCTTC | CASSPGRDYGYTF
NA | 15 | NA | TRBJ2-3 | TRBV6-1 | TGTGCCAGCAGGAAGGAGGGGACTAGCACAGATACGCAGTATTTT | CASRKEGTSTDTQYF
NA | 13 | NA | TRBJ1-5 | TRBV4-2 | TGTGCCAGCAGCCAACAGTCCGATCAGCCCCAGCATTTT | CASSQQSDQPQHF
NA | 15 | NA | TRBJ2-2 | TRBV12-3/TRBV12-4 | TGTGCCAGCAATAAGTGGACACCGATCTACGGGGAGCTGTTTTTT | CASNKWTPIYGELFF
NA | 14 | many | TRBJ1-6 | TRBV6-5 | TGTGCCAGCAGTTTGACGACGGAATATTCACCCCTCCACTTT | CASSLTTEYSPLHF
TRBD2 | 17 | NA | TRBJ2-2 | TRBV6-2/TRBV6-3 | TGTGCCAGCAGGGACCAACCGGGACTAGCCTCCACCGGGGAGCTGTTTTTT | CASRDQPGLASTGELFF
NA | 12 | many | TRBJ1-1 | TRBV12-3/TRBV12-4 | TGTGCCAGCACCTCGATGGGGGGATCAGCTTTCTTT | CASTSMGGSAFF
TRBD1 | 13 | NA | TRBJ2-3 | TRBV7-7 | TGTGCTAGCAGCTTAGACAGGGCAGATACGCAGTATTTT | CASSLDRADTQYF
TRBD2 | 16 | few | TRBJ2-5 | TRBV4-2 | TGTGCCAGCAGCCAGGGAAGAGCGGGGGGGTTCGAGACCCAGTACTTC | CASSQGRAGGFETQYF
TRBD2 | 15 | many | TRBJ2-1 | TRBV20-1 | TGCAGTGCTGGGACTAGCGGGTATGGCTACAATGAGCAGTTCTTC | CSAGTSGYGYNEQFF
NA | 16 | few | TRBJ2-6 | TRBV7-6 | TGTGCCAGCAGCTCAGACGGGGGGCCTGGGGCCAACGTCCTGACTTTC | CASSSDGGPGANVLTF
NA | 17 | few | TRBJ1-3 | TRBV18 | TGTGCCAGCTCACCAGTAAAGGCGGGGATCTCTGGAAACACCATATATTTT | CASSPVKAGISGNTIYF
NA | 18 | NA | TRBJ1-3 | TRBV24-1 | TGTGCCACCAGTGATTGTCGGCCCCCCAGGGACTCTGGAAACACCATATATTTT | CATSDCRPPRDSGNTIYF
NA | 15 | few | TRBJ2-2 | TRBV12-3/TRBV12-4 | TGTGCCAGCAGTTTGGGCGGGACCACTTCCGGGGAGCTGTTTTTT | CASSLGGTTSGELFF
NA | 14 | many | TRBJ2-3 | TRBV6-1 | TGTGCCAGCCGAAAACTCCTAGGGGCAGATACGCAGTATTTT | CASRKLLGADTQYF
TRBD2 | 17 | NA | TRBJ2-1 | TRBV5-1 | TGCGCCAGCAGCTTGGTCTCTAGCGGGGGGGCCTACAATGAGCAGTTCTTC | CASSLVSSGGAYNEQFF
NA | 14 | few | TRBJ1-1 | TRBV7-8 | TGTGCCAGCAGCTTAGTAAGCATGAACACTGAAGCTTTCTTT | CASSLVSMNTEAFF
TRBD2 | 16 | NA | TRBJ2-7 | TRBV7-2 | TGTGCCAGCAGCTTATTAGGTAGCGGGAGGGCGGGTGAGCAGTACTTC | CASSLLGSGRAGEQYF
NA | 15 | NA | TRBJ2-3 | TRBV6-4 | TGTGCCAGCAGTGATGTGACCGTCGGCACAGATACGCAGTATTTT | CASSDVTVGTDTQYF
TRBD2 | 15 | many | TRBJ2-7 | TRBV29-1 | TGCAGCGTAATGACTAGCGGGGGCAACCCTTACGAGCAGTACTTC | CSVMTSGGNPYEQYF
NA | 14 | many | TRBJ1-1 | TRBV12-3/TRBV12-4 | TGTGCCAGCAGTTTAACAGGGCCGGACACTGAAGCTTTCTTT | CASSLTGPDTEAFF